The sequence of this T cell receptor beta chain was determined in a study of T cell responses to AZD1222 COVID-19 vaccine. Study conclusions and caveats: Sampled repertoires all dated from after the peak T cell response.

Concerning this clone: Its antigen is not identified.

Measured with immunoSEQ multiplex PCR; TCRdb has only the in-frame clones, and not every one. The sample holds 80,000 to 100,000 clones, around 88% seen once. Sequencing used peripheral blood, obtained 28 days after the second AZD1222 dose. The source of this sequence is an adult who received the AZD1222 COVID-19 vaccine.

CDR3 sequence (DNA): TGTGCCAGCAGTTCACAGGGGGCATACACTGAAGCTTTCTTT. It yields the protein CASSSQGAYTEAFF. This rearrangement joins TRBV6-2 or TRBV6-3 to TRBJ1-1, with 9 bases lining up with TRBD1. Per the germline V gene, CDR1 is MNHEY and CDR2 is SVGEGT. V dropped 4 bases and J dropped 3; count of bases not matched to a gene: 3. CDR3 size: 14 residues.